This T cell receptor beta chain was retrieved from a study of Tregs in tolerant kidney transplant recipients. Whole-study findings and limits: Few patients were studied, so findings need validation in larger groups. The most relevant donor-specific Treg TCRbeta repertoire apparently came from expansion with activated donor B cells. Biological reproducibility was not directly addressed in this study.

CD4+CD25+CD127- Tregs, CD4+CD25- non-Tregs, CD4 and CD8 cells were sorted. Produced via immunoSEQ multiplex PCR; TCRdb's table is partial and in-frame only. Of 75,000 to 100,000 clones in the sample, roughly nine tenths were seen once. This clone was observed once. What it binds is unknown. The CDR3 extends over 17 amino acids. After removal of 4 bases from V and 5 bases from J, the junction contained 13 bases not matched to a gene. Germline V gives CDR1 SGHVS, CDR2 FQNEAQ. This clonotype was sampled from a human donor in good health. This chain uses TRBV7-8 with TRBJ2-3; 9 bases map to TRBD1. The sequencing sample was made of CD8+ T cells from blood. In DNA, the CDR3 is TGTGCCAGCAGCTCAAGCCGGACAGGGGTTGGAATAGATACGCAGTATTTT. Translating gives CASSSSRTGVGIDTQYF.